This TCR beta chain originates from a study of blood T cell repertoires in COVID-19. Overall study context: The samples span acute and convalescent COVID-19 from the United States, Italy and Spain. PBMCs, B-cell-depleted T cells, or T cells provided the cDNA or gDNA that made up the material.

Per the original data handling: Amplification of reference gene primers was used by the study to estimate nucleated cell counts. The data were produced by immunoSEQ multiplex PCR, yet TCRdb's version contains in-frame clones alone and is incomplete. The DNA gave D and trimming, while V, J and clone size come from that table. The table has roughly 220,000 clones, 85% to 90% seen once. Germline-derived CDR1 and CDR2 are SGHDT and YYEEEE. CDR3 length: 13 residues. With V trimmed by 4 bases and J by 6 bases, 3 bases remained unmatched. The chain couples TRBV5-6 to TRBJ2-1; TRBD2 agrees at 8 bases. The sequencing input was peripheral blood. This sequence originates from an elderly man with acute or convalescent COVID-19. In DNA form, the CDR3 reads TGTGCCAGCAGCCCACTAGCGGCCAATGAGCAGTTCTTC. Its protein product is CASSPLAANEQFF.